This T cell receptor (beta chain) was observed in a study of control samples from healthy donors and cancer patients (dated by TCRdb to the early 2020s). The protocol used for the library was the immunoSEQ multiplex PCR assay. TCRdb's version of the immuneACCESS table is confined to in-frame rearrangements and falls short of the full clone set. An unresolved V gene accounts for under half of the shortfall where checked; the remainder is of unknown origin. Across this sample there are around 95,000 clones, with roughly nine tenths seen only once. The leading ten clones occupy over 15% of the sample. Counted from cysteine to phenylalanine, this CDR3 has 15 amino acids. Kept here is only the CDR3 DNA, which spans 45 bases and is read in frame from base 1. Taken from the germline V gene, the CDR1 and CDR2 loops are MDHEN and SYDVKM. V sheds 4 bases and J sheds 5 bases, leaving 17 bases between their ends.

Comment on this clone: Its antigen is currently not known. Base qualities are not recorded, but no much larger clone differs from it by a single base.

Material: blood. This clonotype was obtained from a woman aged 45-60 years in good health. This chain joins TRBV28 to TRBJ1-2, with the identity of the D gene unclear. The CDR3 is CASSSKVSLRYGYTF. The DNA sequence reads TGTGCCAGCAGTTCAAAAGTATCCCTGAGGTATGGCTACACCTTC.